This T cell receptor (beta chain) stems from a study of Tregs in tolerant kidney transplant recipients. The study, taken as a whole, reports: Activated donor B cell expansion appeared to reveal the most relevant donor-specific TCRbeta repertoire. For some patients, primers changed over time, blocking nucleotide-level comparison.

The nonmyeloablative bone marrow transplants came from related graft donors, with transient mixed chimerism. Unstimulated Tregs (CD4+CD25+CD127-) and CD4+CD25- non-Tregs were sorted from PBMCs. Assay: immunoSEQ multiplex PCR; the TCRdb copy retains only in-frame clones and omits some. Across some 30,000 clones, the top ten clones capture 1.5% to 2% of the sample. Germline V gives CDR1 SGHDT, CDR2 YYEEEE. With V trimmed by 0 bases and J by 4 bases, 4 bases remained unmatched. This CDR3 contains 15 residues. With respect to this clone: What it binds is not known. With the read ending 3 residues before the CDR3 end, the germline J gene is used to fill in that end.

The chain recombines TRBV5-6 with TRBJ2-3, with TRBD2 identical over 8 bases. The specimen was CD4+ T cells from blood (PBMCs), collected 24 months after the transplant. The sequence derives from a human patient who received a combined kidney and bone marrow transplant. Some T cells here may be from the graft donor. The part of the CDR3 DNA that was read is TGTGCCAGCAGCTTGGATGGCGGGAGGTCAGATACG. Translating gives CASSLDGGRSDT. The entire CDR3 reads CASSLDGGRSDTQYF.